This T cell receptor (beta chain) was captured in a study of blood T cell repertoires in COVID-19. Study context: PBMCs, B-cell-depleted T cells, or T cells provided the cDNA or gDNA that made up the material.

Authors' data handling: Estimation of nucleated cell counts was performed using reference gene primer amplification. The data were produced by immunoSEQ multiplex PCR, yet TCRdb's version contains in-frame clones alone and is incomplete. V, J and clone size are those of that table, while D and trimming were read from the DNA. The profile shows 150,000 to 200,000 clones, roughly 89% of them singletons. The germline V gene encodes CDR1 SNHLY and CDR2 FYNNEI. V was cut by 7 bases and J by 12 bases, with 22 bases left in between. The CDR3 is 14 residues long. The origin of this receptor is a man aged 18 to 29 with active or convalescent COVID-19. The chain is built from TRBV2 and TRBJ2-1, with TRBD2 as a possible D gene (5 bases). Sequencing was performed on peripheral blood. CDR3 residues: CASMQAGSSMGQFF. CDR3 sequence (DNA): TGTGCCAGCATGCAGGCGGGCTCTTCCATGGGGCAGTTCTTC. Looking up the rest from reference TRBV2 and TRBJ2-1 gives the full variable domain: EPEVTQTPSHQVTQMGQEVILRCVPISNHLYFYWYRQILGQKVEFLVSFYNNEISEKSEIFDDQFSVERPDGSNFTLKIRSTKLEDSAMYFCASMQAGSSMGQFFGPGTRLTVL.